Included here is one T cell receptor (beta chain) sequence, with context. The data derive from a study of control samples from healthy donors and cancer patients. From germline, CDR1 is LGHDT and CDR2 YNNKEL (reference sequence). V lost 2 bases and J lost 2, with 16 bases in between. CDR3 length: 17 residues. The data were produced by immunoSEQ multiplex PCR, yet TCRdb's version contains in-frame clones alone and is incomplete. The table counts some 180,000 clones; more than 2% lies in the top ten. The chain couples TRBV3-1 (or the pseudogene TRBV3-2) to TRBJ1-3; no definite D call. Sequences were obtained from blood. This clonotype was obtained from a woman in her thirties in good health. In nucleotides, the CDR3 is TGTGCCAGCAGCCAAACGTTCCGGGAGTTCGCTGGAAACACCATATATTTT. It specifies CASSQTFREFAGNTIYF.